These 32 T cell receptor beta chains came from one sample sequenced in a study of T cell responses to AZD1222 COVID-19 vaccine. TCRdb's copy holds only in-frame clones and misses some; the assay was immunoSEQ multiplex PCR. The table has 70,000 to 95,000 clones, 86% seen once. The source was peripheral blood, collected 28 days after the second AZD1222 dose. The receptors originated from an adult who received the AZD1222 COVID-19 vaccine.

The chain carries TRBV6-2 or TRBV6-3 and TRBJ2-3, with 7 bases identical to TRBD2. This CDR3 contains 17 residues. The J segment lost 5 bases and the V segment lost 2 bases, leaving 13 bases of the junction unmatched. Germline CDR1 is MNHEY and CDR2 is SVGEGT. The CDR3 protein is CASSYPKSGAGGDTQYF. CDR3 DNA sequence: TGTGCCAGCAGTTACCCGAAAAGCGGGGCTGGAGGAGATACGCAGTATTTT.

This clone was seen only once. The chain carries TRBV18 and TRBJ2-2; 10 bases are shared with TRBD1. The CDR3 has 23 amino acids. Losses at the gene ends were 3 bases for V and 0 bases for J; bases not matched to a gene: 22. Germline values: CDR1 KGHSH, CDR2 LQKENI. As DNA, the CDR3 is TGTGCCAGCTCACCCCCCTGGGTACTCCGGGACAGGGGAATGGGTGCGAACACCGGGGAGCTGTTTTTT. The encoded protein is CASSPPWVLRDRGMGANTGELFF.

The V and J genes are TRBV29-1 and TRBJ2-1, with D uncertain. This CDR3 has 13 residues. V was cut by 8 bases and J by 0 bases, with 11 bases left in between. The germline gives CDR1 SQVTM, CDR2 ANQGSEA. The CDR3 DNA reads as TGCAGCCTGGGGTATAGCTCCTACAATGAGCAGTTCTTC. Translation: CSLGYSSYNEQFF.

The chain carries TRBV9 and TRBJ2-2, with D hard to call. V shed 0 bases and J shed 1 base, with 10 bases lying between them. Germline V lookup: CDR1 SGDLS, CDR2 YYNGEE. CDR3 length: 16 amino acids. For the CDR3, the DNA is TGTGCCAGCAGCGTAGTCCAGGAAATGAACACCGGGGAGCTGTTTTTT. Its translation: CASSVVQEMNTGELFF.

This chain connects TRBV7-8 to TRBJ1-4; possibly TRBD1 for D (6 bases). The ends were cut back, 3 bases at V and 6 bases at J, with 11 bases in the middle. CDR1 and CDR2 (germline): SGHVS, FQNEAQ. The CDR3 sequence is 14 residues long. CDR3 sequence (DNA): TGTGCCAGCAGCTTCAGGACAGAGGATGAAAAACTGTTTTTT. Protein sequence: CASSFRTEDEKLFF.

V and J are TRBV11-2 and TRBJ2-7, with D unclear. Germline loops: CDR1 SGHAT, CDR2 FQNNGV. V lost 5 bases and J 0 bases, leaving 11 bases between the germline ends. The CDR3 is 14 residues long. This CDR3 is CASSPRQSSYEQYF. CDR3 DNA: TGTGCCAGCAGCCCCAGGCAAAGCTCCTACGAGCAGTACTTC.

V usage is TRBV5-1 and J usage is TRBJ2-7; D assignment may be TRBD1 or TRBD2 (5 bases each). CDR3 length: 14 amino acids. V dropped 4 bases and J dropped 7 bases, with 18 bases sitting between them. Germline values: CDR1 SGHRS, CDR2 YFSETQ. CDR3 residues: CASSQAPGPKEQYF. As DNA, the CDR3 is TGCGCCAGCAGCCAGGCCCCGGGGCCTAAAGAGCAGTACTTC.

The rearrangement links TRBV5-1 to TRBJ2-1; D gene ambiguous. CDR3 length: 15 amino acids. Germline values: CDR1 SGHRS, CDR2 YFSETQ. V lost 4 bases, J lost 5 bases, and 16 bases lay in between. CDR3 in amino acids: CASSPDAAPDNEQFF. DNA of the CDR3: TGCGCCAGCAGCCCTGACGCGGCGCCCGACAATGAGCAGTTCTTC. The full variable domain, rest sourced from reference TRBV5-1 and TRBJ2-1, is KAGVTQTPRYLIKTRGQQVTLSCSPISGHRSVSWYQQTPGQGLQFLFEYFSETQRNKGNFPGRFSGRQFSNSRSEMNVSTLELGDSALYLCASSPDAAPDNEQFFGPGTRLTVL.

This chain's CDR3 is CASRLLAGRGYEQYF. CDR3 DNA: TGTGCCAGCAGGCTTCTAGCGGGGAGGGGGTACGAGCAGTACTTC. The chain carries TRBV7-2 and TRBJ2-7; 9 bases line up with TRBD2. This CDR3 contains 15 residues. V was clipped by 6 bases and J by 4 bases; unmatched bases: 10. The germline V gene has CDR1 SGHTA and CDR2 FQGNSA.

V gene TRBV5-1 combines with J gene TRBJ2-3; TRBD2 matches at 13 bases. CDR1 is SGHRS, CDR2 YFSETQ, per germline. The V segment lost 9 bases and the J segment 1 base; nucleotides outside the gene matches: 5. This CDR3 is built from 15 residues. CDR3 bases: TGCGCCAACGGACTAGCGGGAGAACGCACAGATACGCAGTATTTT. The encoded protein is CANGLAGERTDTQYF.

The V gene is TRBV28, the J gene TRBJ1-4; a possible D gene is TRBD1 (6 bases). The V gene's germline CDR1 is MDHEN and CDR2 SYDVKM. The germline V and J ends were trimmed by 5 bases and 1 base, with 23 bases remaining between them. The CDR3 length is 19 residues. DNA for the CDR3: TGTGCCAGCAGTCCAGTACAGGGAGGGAGCCCGGGAACTAATGAAAAACTGTTTTTT. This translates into CASSPVQGGSPGTNEKLFF. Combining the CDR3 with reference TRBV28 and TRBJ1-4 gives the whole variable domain DVKVTQSSRYLVKRTGEKVFLECVQDMDHENMFWYRQDPGLGLRLIYFSYDVKMKEKGDIPEGYSVSREKKERFSLILESASTNQTSMYLCASSPVQGGSPGTNEKLFFGSGTQLSVL.

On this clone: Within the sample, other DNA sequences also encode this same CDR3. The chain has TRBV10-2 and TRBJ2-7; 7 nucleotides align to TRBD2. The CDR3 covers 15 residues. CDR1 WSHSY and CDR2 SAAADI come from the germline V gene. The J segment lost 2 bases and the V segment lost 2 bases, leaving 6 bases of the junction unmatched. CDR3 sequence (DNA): TGCGCCAGCAGTGAGCGGGGCGGGGGAACCTACGAGCAGTACTTC. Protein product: CASSERGGGTYEQYF.

The CDR3 bases are TGTGCCAGCAGCCGGGGGAGTTCGTACGAGCAGTACTTC. Translation gives CASSRGSSYEQYF. The chain links TRBV6-5 to TRBJ2-7; possibly TRBD2 for D (6 bases). Germline-derived CDR1 and CDR2 are MNHEY and SVGAGI. The V end lost 6 bases, the J end lost 4 bases, and 13 bases lay between the germline ends. The CDR3 covers 13 residues.

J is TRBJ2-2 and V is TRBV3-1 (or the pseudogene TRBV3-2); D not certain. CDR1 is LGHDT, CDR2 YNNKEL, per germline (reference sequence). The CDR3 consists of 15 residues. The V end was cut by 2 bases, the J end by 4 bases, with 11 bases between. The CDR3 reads CASSQPLAVTGELFF. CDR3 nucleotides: TGTGCCAGCAGCCAACCCTTAGCCGTCACCGGGGAGCTGTTTTTT.

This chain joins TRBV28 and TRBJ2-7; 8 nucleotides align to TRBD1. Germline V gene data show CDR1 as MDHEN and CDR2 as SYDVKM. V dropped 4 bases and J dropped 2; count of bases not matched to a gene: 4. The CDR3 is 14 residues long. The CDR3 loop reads CASSSGGKPYEQYF. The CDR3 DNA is TGTGCCAGCAGTTCAGGGGGCAAGCCCTACGAGCAGTACTTC. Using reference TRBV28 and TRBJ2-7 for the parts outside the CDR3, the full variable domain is DVKVTQSSRYLVKRTGEKVFLECVQDMDHENMFWYRQDPGLGLRLIYFSYDVKMKEKGDIPEGYSVSREKKERFSLILESASTNQTSMYLCASSSGGKPYEQYFGPGTRLTVT.

CDR3 protein: CASRQTGGLLYEQYF. CDR3 coding DNA: TGTGCCAGCAGACAGACAGGGGGACTTCTGTACGAGCAGTACTTC. V is TRBV5-5 and J is TRBJ2-7; 9 bases align to TRBD1. Germline V gives CDR1 SGHKS, CDR2 YYEKEE (reference sequence). The ends lost 5 bases at V and 4 bases at J; junction bases unmatched: 10. This CDR3 comprises 15 residues.

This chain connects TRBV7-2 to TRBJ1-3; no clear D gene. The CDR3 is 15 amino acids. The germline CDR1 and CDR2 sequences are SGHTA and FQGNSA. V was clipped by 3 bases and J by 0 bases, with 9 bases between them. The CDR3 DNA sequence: TGTGCCAGCAGCTTTCGGACGGTCTCTGGAAACACCATATATTTT. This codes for CASSFRTVSGNTIYF.

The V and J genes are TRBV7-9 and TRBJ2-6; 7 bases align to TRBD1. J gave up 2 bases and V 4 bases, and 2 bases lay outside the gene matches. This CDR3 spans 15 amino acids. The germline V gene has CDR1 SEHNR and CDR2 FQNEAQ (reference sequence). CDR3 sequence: CASSSDRAGANVLTF. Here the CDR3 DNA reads TGTGCCAGCAGCTCCGACAGGGCTGGGGCCAACGTCCTGACTTTC.

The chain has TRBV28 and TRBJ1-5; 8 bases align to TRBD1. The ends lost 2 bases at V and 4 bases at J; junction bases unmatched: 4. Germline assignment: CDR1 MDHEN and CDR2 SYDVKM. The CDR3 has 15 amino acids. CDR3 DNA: TGTGCCAGCAGTTTAACAGGGGGTGGAAATCAGCCCCAGCATTTT. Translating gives CASSLTGGGNQPQHF.

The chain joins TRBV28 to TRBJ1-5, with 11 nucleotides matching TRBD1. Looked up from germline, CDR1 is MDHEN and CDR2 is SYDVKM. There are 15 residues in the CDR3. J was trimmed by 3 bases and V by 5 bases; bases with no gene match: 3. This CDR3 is CASSPGQGVNQPQHF. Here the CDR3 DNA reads TGTGCCAGCAGTCCGGGACAGGGGGTCAATCAGCCCCAGCATTTT.

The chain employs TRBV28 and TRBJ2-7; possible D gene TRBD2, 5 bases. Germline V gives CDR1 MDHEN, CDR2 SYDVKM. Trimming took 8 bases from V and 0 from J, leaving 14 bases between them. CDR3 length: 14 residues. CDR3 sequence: CASRGGGSSYEQYF. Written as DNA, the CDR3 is TGTGCCAGCCGGGGTGGCGGAAGCTCCTACGAGCAGTACTTC.

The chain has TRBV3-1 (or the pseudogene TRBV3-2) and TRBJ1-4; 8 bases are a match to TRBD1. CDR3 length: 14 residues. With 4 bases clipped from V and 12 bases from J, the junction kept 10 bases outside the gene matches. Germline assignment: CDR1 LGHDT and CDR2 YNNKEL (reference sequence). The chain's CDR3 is CASSPGTGGTELFF. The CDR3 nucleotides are TGTGCCAGCAGCCCCGGGACAGGAGGAACGGAACTGTTTTTT.

The chain's CDR3 is CASSHGTSVQYF. Here the CDR3 DNA reads TGTGCCAGCAGCCACGGGACTAGCGTACAGTACTTC. This chain joins TRBV7-9 and TRBJ2-7, with 10 bases lining up with TRBD2. V was pared by 5 bases and J by 10 bases, with 5 bases of the junction left unmatched. This CDR3 comprises 12 residues. Per germline, CDR1 SEHNR and CDR2 FQNEAQ (reference sequence). The full variable domain, in which reference TRBV7-9 and TRBJ2-7 provide the parts outside the CDR3, is DTGVSQNPRHKITKRGQNVTFRCDPISEHNRLYWYRQTLGQGPEFLTYFQNEAQLEKSRLLSDRFSAERPKGSFSTLEIQRTEQGDSAMYLCASSHGTSVQYFGPGTRLTVT.

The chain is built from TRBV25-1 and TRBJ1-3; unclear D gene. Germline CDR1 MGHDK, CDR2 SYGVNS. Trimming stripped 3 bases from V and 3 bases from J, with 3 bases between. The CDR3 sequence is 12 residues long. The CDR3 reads CASSENGNTIYF. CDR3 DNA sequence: TGTGCCAGCAGTGAGAATGGAAACACCATATATTTT.

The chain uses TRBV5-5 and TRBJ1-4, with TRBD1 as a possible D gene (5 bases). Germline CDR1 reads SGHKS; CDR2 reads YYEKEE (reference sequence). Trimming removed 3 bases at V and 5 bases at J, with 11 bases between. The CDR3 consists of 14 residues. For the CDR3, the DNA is TGTGCCAGCAGCTCCGGGACCCTAAATGAAAAACTGTTTTTT. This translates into CASSSGTLNEKLFF.

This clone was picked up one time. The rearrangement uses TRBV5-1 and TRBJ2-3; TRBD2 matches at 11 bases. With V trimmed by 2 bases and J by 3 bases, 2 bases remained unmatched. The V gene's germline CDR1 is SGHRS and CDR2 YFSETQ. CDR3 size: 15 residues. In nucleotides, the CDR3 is TGCGCCAGCAGCTTACTAGCGGGAGAAACAGATACGCAGTATTTT. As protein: CASSLLAGETDTQYF.

The CDR3 DNA follows: TGTGCCAGCAGTCCCGGAAAGGCTGAAGCTTTCTTT. It codes for CASSPGKAEAFF. The V and J genes are TRBV28 and TRBJ1-1; D not certain. The ends were cut back, 5 bases at V and 6 bases at J, with 10 bases in the middle. CDR3 size: 12 residues. Germline CDR1 reads MDHEN; CDR2 reads SYDVKM.

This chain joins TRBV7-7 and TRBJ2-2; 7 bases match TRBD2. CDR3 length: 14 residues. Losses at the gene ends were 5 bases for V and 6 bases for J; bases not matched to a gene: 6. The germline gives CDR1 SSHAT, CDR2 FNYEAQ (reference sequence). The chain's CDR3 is CASSPSSGAGELFF. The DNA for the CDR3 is TGTGCCAGCAGCCCCTCTAGCGGTGCCGGGGAGCTGTTTTTT.

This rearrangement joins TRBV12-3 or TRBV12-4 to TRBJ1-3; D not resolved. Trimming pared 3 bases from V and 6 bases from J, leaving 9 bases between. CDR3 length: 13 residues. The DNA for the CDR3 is TGTGCCAGCAGTTTGCCGGGCCTAAACACCATATATTTT. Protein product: CASSLPGLNTIYF.

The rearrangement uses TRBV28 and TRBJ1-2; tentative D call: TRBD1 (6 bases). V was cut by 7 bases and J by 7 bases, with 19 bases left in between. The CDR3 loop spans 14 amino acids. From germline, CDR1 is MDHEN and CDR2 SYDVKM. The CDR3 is CASTPRAGVRGYTF. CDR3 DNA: TGTGCCAGCACTCCCAGGGCAGGGGTTCGTGGCTACACCTTC.

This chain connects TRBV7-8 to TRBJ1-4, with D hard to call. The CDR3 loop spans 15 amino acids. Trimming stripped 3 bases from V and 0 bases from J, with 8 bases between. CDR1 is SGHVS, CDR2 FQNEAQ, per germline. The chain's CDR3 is CASSFLGSTNEKLFF. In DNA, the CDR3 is TGTGCCAGCAGCTTCCTAGGTTCAACTAATGAAAAACTGTTTTTT.

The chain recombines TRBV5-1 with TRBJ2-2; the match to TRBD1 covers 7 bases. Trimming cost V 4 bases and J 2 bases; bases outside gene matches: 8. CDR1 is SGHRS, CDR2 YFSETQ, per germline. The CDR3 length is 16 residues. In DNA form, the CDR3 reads TGCGCCAGCAGCACGACAGGGTGGGAAAACACCGGGGAGCTGTTTTTT. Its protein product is CASSTTGWENTGELFF.